What follows describes a single TCR beta chain. This record comes from a study of OX40 agonist ivuxolimab in advanced cancers. TCRdb's table, derived via immunoSEQ multiplex PCR, lists solely in-frame clones and lacks some. The data hold approximately 54,000 clones, with approximately 90% observed a single time. Germline CDR1 and CDR2: SGDLS and YYNGEE. The CDR3 has 13 amino acids. Trimming pared 4 bases from V and 7 bases from J, leaving 12 bases between. The TCR originated in an adult with an advanced solid tumor such as melanoma, head and neck, liver or kidney cancer. This specimen was CD4+ or CD8+ T cells sorted from blood, taken in a trial of the OX40 agonist ivuxolimab. The chain uses TRBV9 and TRBJ2-1; D uncertain. CDR3 in DNA: TGTGCCAGCAGCCCACGGACGCAAAATGAGCAGTTCTTC. Translated, it gives CASSPRTQNEQFF.